This is a list of T cell receptor beta chains from one sample in a study of beta chain features in type 1 diabetes. Here immunoSEQ multiplex PCR was the method, and the copy in TCRdb shows in-frame clones only, minus some. The sample carries around 140,000 clones, about a tenth recorded once. Material: central memory CD4+ T cells from blood. All receptors come from a woman in her thirties or forties in good health. Each CDR3 is given with its conserved first and last residue. A D gene is named only where the DNA matches it firmly. Size is stated for part of the rows, as once, few or many counts, or as a class when the clone is expanded.

CDR3 protein: CASSYRGGALYNEQFF; CDR3 DNA: TGTGCCAGCAGCTACCGCGGGGGGGCTTTGTACAATGAGCAGTTCTTC; J gene: TRBJ2-1; clone size: NA; V gene: TRBV7-2; D gene: TRBD2
CDR3 protein: CASSYSTEANYGYTF; CDR3 DNA: TGTGCCAGCAGTTACTCCACGGAGGCTAACTATGGCTACACCTTC; J gene: TRBJ1-2; clone size: NA; V gene: TRBV6-5; D gene: NA
CDR3 protein: CASSLPARGSTDTQYF; CDR3 DNA: TGTGCCAGCAGCTTACCCGCCCGGGGTAGCACAGATACGCAGTATTTT; J gene: TRBJ2-3; clone size: few; V gene: TRBV7-2; D gene: NA
CDR3 protein: CASSLGGVAGGEQFF; CDR3 DNA: TGTGCCAGCAGCTTAGGTGGGGTAGCGGGGGGTGAGCAGTTCTTC; J gene: TRBJ2-1; clone size: NA; V gene: TRBV7-2; D gene: TRBD2
CDR3 protein: CASSLDRGPYEQYF; CDR3 DNA: TGTGCCAGCTCTTTGGACAGGGGCCCCTACGAGCAGTACTTC; J gene: TRBJ2-7; clone size: NA; V gene: TRBV11-2; D gene: TRBD1
CDR3 protein: CASTLRRGLGGELFF; CDR3 DNA: TGTGCCAGCACCTTACGGCGGGGGCTTGGCGGGGAGCTGTTTTTT; J gene: TRBJ2-2; clone size: few; V gene: TRBV27; D gene: NA
CDR3 protein: CAVSFFGNQPQHF; CDR3 DNA: TGTGCCGTGTCCTTTTTCGGCAATCAGCCCCAGCATTTT; J gene: TRBJ1-5; clone size: NA; V gene: TRBV19; D gene: NA
CDR3 protein: CAISGEGGDRQPQHF; CDR3 DNA: TGTGCCATCAGTGGGGAAGGAGGGGATCGACAGCCCCAGCATTTT; J gene: TRBJ1-5; clone size: NA; V gene: TRBV10-3; D gene: NA
CDR3 protein: CASSFTPRDSPLHF; CDR3 DNA: TGTGCCAGCAGCTTCACGCCCAGGGATTCACCCCTCCACTTT; J gene: TRBJ1-6; clone size: NA; V gene: TRBV7-6; D gene: NA
CDR3 protein: CASSPKEVLGGAIQYF; CDR3 DNA: TGTGCCAGCAGCCCCAAGGAAGTGCTCGGGGGGGCAATCCAGTACTTC; J gene: TRBJ2-5; clone size: few; V gene: TRBV9; D gene: TRBD2
CDR3 protein: CASSIVGAAEYGYTF; CDR3 DNA: TGTGCCAGTAGTATAGTGGGGGCAGCTGAATATGGCTACACCTTC; J gene: TRBJ1-2; clone size: many; V gene: TRBV19; D gene: NA
CDR3 protein: CASSDRLGLPIDTQYF; CDR3 DNA: TGTGCCAGCAGTGATAGGCTGGGACTACCTATCGATACGCAGTATTTT; J gene: TRBJ2-3; clone size: NA; V gene: TRBV2; D gene: TRBD2
CDR3 protein: CASSEGAGKTQYF; CDR3 DNA: TGCGCCAGCAGCGAGGGGGCCGGAAAGACCCAGTACTTC; J gene: TRBJ2-5; clone size: once; V gene: TRBV5-1; D gene: TRBD1
CDR3 protein: CASSRGSGAEQETQYF; CDR3 DNA: TGTGCCAGCAGCCGAGGAAGCGGGGCGGAACAAGAGACCCAGTACTTC; J gene: TRBJ2-5; clone size: many; V gene: TRBV7-9; D gene: TRBD2
CDR3 protein: CASSPKVGTAQNTEAFF; CDR3 DNA: TGTGCCAGTAGCCCGAAAGTCGGGACAGCGCAAAACACTGAAGCTTTCTTT; J gene: TRBJ1-1; clone size: NA; V gene: TRBV19; D gene: TRBD1
CDR3 protein: CASSLAGAAGANVLTF; CDR3 DNA: TGTGCCAGCAGCTTAGCGGGCGCAGCTGGGGCCAACGTCCTGACTTTC; J gene: TRBJ2-6; clone size: few; V gene: TRBV5-4; D gene: NA
CDR3 protein: CASSYATAAGFPIF; CDR3 DNA: TGTGCCAGCAGTTACGCGACAGCCGCCGGCTTTCCTATCTTC; J gene: TRBJ1-2; clone size: few; V gene: TRBV6-5; D gene: NA
CDR3 protein: CASSRTGSFDQPQHF; CDR3 DNA: TGTGCCAGCAGCCGGACAGGGTCGTTTGATCAGCCCCAGCATTTT; J gene: TRBJ1-5; clone size: few; V gene: TRBV6-1; D gene: TRBD1
CDR3 protein: CASSPDRDGSPLHF; CDR3 DNA: TGCGCCAGCAGCCCGGACAGGGACGGTTCACCCCTCCACTTT; J gene: TRBJ1-6; clone size: few; V gene: TRBV5-1; D gene: TRBD1
CDR3 protein: CASSSRAGEQDTQYF; CDR3 DNA: TGTGCCAGCAGCTCGAGAGCCGGGGAGCAGGATACGCAGTATTTT; J gene: TRBJ2-3; clone size: few; V gene: TRBV7-9; D gene: NA
CDR3 protein: CSARDSTGYTF; CDR3 DNA: TGCAGTGCGAGGGACTCTACGGGCTACACCTTC; J gene: TRBJ1-2; clone size: NA; V gene: TRBV20-1; D gene: NA
CDR3 protein: CASRREAGASTDTQYF; CDR3 DNA: TGCGCCAGCAGGAGAGAGGCTGGGGCTAGCACAGATACGCAGTATTTT; J gene: TRBJ2-3; clone size: NA; V gene: TRBV5-1; D gene: NA
CDR3 protein: CASSAGQEWVYNEQFF; CDR3 DNA: TGCGCCAGCAGCGCCGGACAGGAATGGGTCTACAATGAGCAGTTCTTC; J gene: TRBJ2-1; clone size: NA; V gene: TRBV5-1; D gene: TRBD1
CDR3 protein: CASSQDGTQLYGYTF; CDR3 DNA: TGTGCCAGCAGCCAAGATGGTACGCAGTTATATGGCTACACCTTC; J gene: TRBJ1-2; clone size: NA; V gene: TRBV11-2; D gene: NA
CDR3 protein: CASSVIGGAVDGELFF; CDR3 DNA: TGTGCCAGCAGCGTAATCGGGGGGGCCGTCGACGGGGAGCTGTTTTTT; J gene: TRBJ2-2; clone size: few; V gene: TRBV9; D gene: TRBD2
CDR3 protein: CASRLGGTAGELFF; CDR3 DNA: TGTGCCAGCAGACTTGGGGGGACGGCGGGGGAGCTGTTTTTT; J gene: TRBJ2-2; clone size: few; V gene: TRBV6-5; D gene: NA
CDR3 protein: CASRLWPSYEQYF; CDR3 DNA: TGTGCAAGTCGCTTATGGCCATCCTACGAGCAGTACTTC; J gene: TRBJ2-7; clone size: NA; V gene: TRBV12-2; D gene: NA
CDR3 protein: CASSEVGRRGTDTQYF; CDR3 DNA: TGTGCCAGCAGTGAAGTGGGCAGAAGAGGCACAGATACGCAGTATTTT; J gene: TRBJ2-3; clone size: few; V gene: TRBV6-1; D gene: NA
CDR3 protein: CAISEYRGETEAFF; CDR3 DNA: TGTGCCATCAGTGAGTACAGGGGGGAGACTGAAGCTTTCTTT; J gene: TRBJ1-1; clone size: NA; V gene: TRBV10-3; D gene: TRBD1
CDR3 protein: CASSRDRANTGELFF; CDR3 DNA: TGCGCCAGCAGCCGTGACAGGGCGAACACCGGGGAGCTGTTTTTT; J gene: TRBJ2-2; clone size: NA; V gene: TRBV5-1; D gene: TRBD1
CDR3 protein: CASRRRDRGNTEAFF; CDR3 DNA: TGTGCCAGCAGGCGCCGGGACAGGGGGAACACTGAAGCTTTCTTT; J gene: TRBJ1-1; clone size: NA; V gene: TRBV5-4; D gene: TRBD1
CDR3 protein: CASSPPSGREQYF; CDR3 DNA: TGTGCCAGCTCACCACCATCAGGGCGCGAGCAGTACTTC; J gene: TRBJ2-7; clone size: few; V gene: TRBV18; D gene: NA
CDR3 protein: CASRERDRANNEQFF; CDR3 DNA: TGTGCCAGCAGGGAGAGGGACAGGGCCAACAATGAGCAGTTCTTC; J gene: TRBJ2-1; clone size: few; V gene: TRBV6-1; D gene: TRBD1
CDR3 protein: CASSDPQGPTSNQPQHF; CDR3 DNA: TGTGCCAGCAGTGACCCCCAGGGCCCAACTAGCAATCAGCCCCAGCATTTT; J gene: TRBJ1-5; clone size: few; V gene: TRBV7-2; D gene: NA
CDR3 protein: CASSLSSAGGQETQYF; CDR3 DNA: TGTGCCAGCAGCTTGAGCTCGGCGGGGGGTCAAGAGACCCAGTACTTC; J gene: TRBJ2-5; clone size: NA; V gene: TRBV7-2; D gene: TRBD2
CDR3 protein: CASSGLRGRGSPLHF; CDR3 DNA: TGTGCCAGCAGCGGCTTGAGAGGCAGGGGCTCACCCCTCCACTTT; J gene: TRBJ1-6; clone size: few; V gene: TRBV7-8; D gene: NA